The 18 T cell receptor beta chains listed next were all sequenced from one sample in a study of neoadjuvant anti-PD-1 for oral cavity cancer. Generated by immunoSEQ multiplex PCR, the TCRdb table keeps only in-frame clones and is missing some. The sample holds 15,000 or so clones, around two thirds seen once. The sample in question was PBMCs, obtained before nivolumab (anti-PD-1) treatment. The receptors originated from a person aged 35 to 85 with oral cavity squamous cell carcinoma.

The V gene is TRBV19, the J gene TRBJ2-3; D remains unclear. Trimming pared 7 bases from V and 0 bases from J, leaving 23 bases between. CDR1 is LNHDA, CDR2 SQIVND, per germline (reference sequence). The CDR3 consists of 18 residues. CDR3 in DNA: TGTGCCAGTACCAGAGCTCGGGTCAGCACCACCAGCACAGATACGCAGTATTTT. This translates into CASTRARVSTTSTDTQYF.

The table lists this clone with a few counts. This chain connects TRBV10-3 to TRBJ1-1; D perhaps matches TRBD1 (5 bases). Trimming left V 0 bases short and J 7 bases short, with 12 bases between. Per germline, CDR1 ENHRY and CDR2 SYGVKD. CDR3 length equals 14 residues. The chain's CDR3 is CAISESGGVGEAFF. In nucleotides, the CDR3 is TGTGCCATCAGTGAGTCCGGGGGGGTGGGTGAAGCTTTCTTT.

J is TRBJ1-5 and V is TRBV6-4; D unclear. Germline lookup yields CDR1 MRHNA and CDR2 SNTAGT. V shed 0 bases and J shed 4 bases, with 4 bases lying between them. This CDR3 is built from 13 residues. The CDR3 reads CASSDSPNQPQHF. CDR3 DNA sequence: TGTGCCAGCAGTGACTCTCCAAATCAGCCCCAGCATTTT.

This clone has a handful of counts. J is TRBJ2-4 and V is TRBV4-2, with D tentatively TRBD2 (5 bases). Per the germline V gene, CDR1 is LGHNA and CDR2 is YNFKEQ. This CDR3 contains 16 residues. V lost 0 bases to trimming and J lost 6 bases, with 15 bases between them. In DNA, the CDR3 is TGTGCCAGCAGCCAAGAGTCTTTCGGGGTTGGAAACATTCAGTACTTC. Its translation: CASSQESFGVGNIQYF.

V is TRBV7-9 and J is TRBJ2-6, with D possibly TRBD2 on 6 matching bases. The V gene lost 10 bases and the J gene lost 2 bases, with 12 bases spanning the gap. This CDR3 region has 14 residues. The germline CDR1 and CDR2 sequences are SEHNR and FQNEAQ (reference sequence). CDR3: CAIHPGAGANVLTF. CDR3 sequence (DNA): TGTGCCATCCATCCGGGGGCTGGGGCCAACGTCCTGACTTTC.

This chain links TRBV6-5 with TRBJ2-1; the D is unclear. V dropped 2 bases and J dropped 3 bases, with 8 bases sitting between them. This CDR3 is built from 14 residues. Germline CDR1 reads MNHEY; CDR2 reads SVGAGI. CDR3 in amino acids: CASSYTRLYNEQFF. CDR3 sequence (DNA): TGTGCCAGCAGTTACACCAGACTCTACAATGAGCAGTTCTTC.

The chain couples TRBV5-1 to TRBJ1-5; the D is unclear. Germline V gene lookup returns CDR1 SGHRS and CDR2 YFSETQ. This CDR3 contains 14 residues. The ends were cut back, 0 bases at V and 1 base at J, with 5 bases in the middle. The CDR3 loop is CASSLDGSNQPQHF. The CDR3 coding sequence is TGCGCCAGCAGCTTGGACGGAAGCAATCAGCCCCAGCATTTT.

The gene calls are TRBV10-3 and TRBJ2-5; D gene uncertain. The CDR3 contains 14 residues. Trimming left V 1 base short and J 4 bases short, with 10 bases between. The germline V gene encodes CDR1 ENHRY and CDR2 SYGVKD. CDR3: CAISEYGQPETQYF. The CDR3 DNA is TGTGCCATCAGTGAGTACGGCCAGCCAGAGACCCAGTACTTC.

The V call is TRBV10-3, the J call TRBJ1-3; no firm D call. Per the germline V gene, CDR1 is ENHRY and CDR2 is SYGVKD. The V end lost 3 bases, the J end lost 0 bases, and 9 bases lay between the germline ends. The CDR3 has 15 residues. CDR3: CAISESRASGNTIYF. Here the CDR3 DNA reads TGTGCCATCAGTGAAAGTCGGGCCTCTGGAAACACCATATATTTT.

CDR3 sequence: CASGLVRPGGDTEAFF. In DNA form, the CDR3 reads TGTGCTAGTGGTTTGGTACGGCCAGGGGGTGACACTGAAGCTTTCTTT. The chain combines TRBV12-5 with TRBJ1-1; 7 positions match TRBD1. From germline, CDR1 is LGHNT and CDR2 FRNRAP. V shed 0 bases, J shed 3 bases, and the junction held 7 bases outside the gene matches. The CDR3 sequence is 16 residues long.

The chain employs TRBV5-1 and TRBJ2-7; D gene unclear. This CDR3 region has 11 residues. V was cut by 4 bases and J by 3 bases, with 5 bases left in between. Germline-derived CDR1 and CDR2 are SGHRS and YFSETQ. In DNA, the CDR3 is TGCGCCAGCAGCGCACACTACGAGCAGTACTTC. It yields the protein CASSAHYEQYF.

This clone was detected only a few times. This rearrangement joins TRBV10-3 to TRBJ1-2; TRBD1 is a possible D gene (6 bases). With 0 bases removed from V and 4 bases from J, the gap between germline ends came to 9 bases. Per germline, CDR1 ENHRY and CDR2 SYGVKD. This CDR3 region has 14 residues. The CDR3 spells CAISESGTPYGYTF. CDR3 coding DNA: TGTGCCATCAGTGAGTCCGGGACACCCTATGGCTACACCTTC.

The rearrangement joins TRBV9 to TRBJ2-1; 7 positions agree with TRBD1. Germline assignment: CDR1 SGDLS and CDR2 YYNGEE. The V and J ends lost 3 bases and 0 bases, in that order; junction bases with no gene match: 3. CDR3 length: 15 amino acids. The DNA of the CDR3 is TGTGCCAGCAGCGAGGACAGGCACTCCTACAATGAGCAGTTCTTC. Translating it yields CASSEDRHSYNEQFF.

V and J are TRBV6-1 and TRBJ2-7; D unresolved. CDR1 and CDR2 from the germline V gene are MNHNS and SASEGT. This CDR3 region has 15 residues. V was trimmed by 2 bases and J by 0 bases, leaving 11 bases between them. For the CDR3, the DNA is TGTGCCAGCAGTGAACAGGCTAAGAGCTCCTACGAGCAGTACTTC. Translated, it gives CASSEQAKSSYEQYF.

This clone was seen only a few times. The chain links TRBV7-9 to TRBJ1-5; no definite D call. CDR1 is SEHNR, CDR2 FQNEAQ, per germline (reference sequence). With 1 base removed from V and 4 bases from J, the gap between germline ends came to 11 bases. CDR3 size: 15 residues. The CDR3 here is CASSLEGVGNQPQHF. The CDR3 DNA reads as TGTGCCAGCAGCTTAGAGGGCGTGGGGAATCAGCCCCAGCATTTT.

The chain carries TRBV13 and TRBJ1-1; D unresolved. There are 13 residues in the CDR3. The ends were cut back, 6 bases at V and 5 bases at J, with 13 bases in the middle. Per germline, CDR1 PRHDT and CDR2 FYEKMQ (reference sequence). CDR3 bases: TGTGCCAGCAGATGGACGGCCGGAACTGAAGCTTTCTTT. This gives the protein CASRWTAGTEAFF.

The chain has TRBV7-8 and TRBJ2-7; the D gene is possibly TRBD2 (5 bases). Trimming left V 3 bases short and J 7 bases short, with 22 bases between. The germline V gene has CDR1 SGHVS and CDR2 FQNEAQ. This CDR3 is built from 16 residues. CDR3 region: CASSFEYGPAPGEQYF. The CDR3 DNA follows: TGTGCCAGCAGCTTTGAGTACGGGCCGGCCCCGGGGGAGCAGTACTTC.

The table lists this clone with a few counts. The chain is built from TRBV30 and TRBJ1-5, with TRBD1 matching over 10 bases. V shed 4 bases and J 6 bases; nucleotides not matched to a gene: 6. The CDR3 runs to 14 residues. CDR1 is GTSNPN and CDR2 is SVGIG in the germline V gene (reference sequence). The CDR3 region is CAWTGTGERQPQHF. In nucleotides, the CDR3 is TGTGCCTGGACTGGGACAGGGGAGCGTCAGCCCCAGCATTTT.